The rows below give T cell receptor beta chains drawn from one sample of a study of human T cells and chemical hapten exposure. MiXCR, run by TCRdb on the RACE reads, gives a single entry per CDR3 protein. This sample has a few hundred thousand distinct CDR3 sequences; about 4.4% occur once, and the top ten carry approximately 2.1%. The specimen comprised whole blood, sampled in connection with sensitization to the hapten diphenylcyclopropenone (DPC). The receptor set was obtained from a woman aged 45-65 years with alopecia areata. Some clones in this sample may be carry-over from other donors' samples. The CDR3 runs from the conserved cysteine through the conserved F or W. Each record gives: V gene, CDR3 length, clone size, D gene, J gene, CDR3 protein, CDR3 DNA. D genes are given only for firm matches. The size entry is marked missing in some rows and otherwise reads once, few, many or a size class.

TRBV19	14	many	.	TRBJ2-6	CASTLESGANVLTF	TGTGCCAGTACCCTGGAATCTGGGGCCAACGTCCTGACTTTC
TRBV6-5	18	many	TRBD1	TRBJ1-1	CASSYENVGTGFLTEAFF	TGTGCCAGCAGTTACGAAAATGTAGGGACAGGGTTTTTGACTGAAGCTTTCTTT
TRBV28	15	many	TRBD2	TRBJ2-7	CASSAPGAGGPTSHF	TGTGCCAGCAGTGCCCCCGGTGCGGGAGGGCCTACATCGCACTTC
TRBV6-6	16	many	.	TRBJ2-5	CASGSLGRSGSETQYF	TGTGCCAGCGGATCCCTGGGCCGGAGTGGTTCCGAGACCCAGTACTTC
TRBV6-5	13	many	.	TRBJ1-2	CASRNGGNYGYTF	TGTGCCAGCAGAAACGGGGGTAACTATGGCTACACCTTC
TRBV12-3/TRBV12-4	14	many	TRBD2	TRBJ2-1	CASSRLAGYNEQFF	TGTGCCAGCAGTCGACTAGCGGGGTACAATGAGCAGTTCTTC
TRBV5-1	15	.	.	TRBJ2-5	CASRPTGGLQETQYF	TGCGCCAGCAGGCCCACCGGGGGCCTCCAAGAGACCCAGTACTTC
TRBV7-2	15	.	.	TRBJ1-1	CASSLVGGAGAEAFF	TGTGCCAGCAGCTTAGTGGGGGGCGCAGGGGCTGAAGCTTTCTTT
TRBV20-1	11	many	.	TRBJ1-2	CSARDGYGYTF	TGCAGTGCTAGGGATGGGTATGGCTACACCTTC
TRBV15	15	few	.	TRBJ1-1	CATSRDAGMNTEAFF	TGTGCCACCAGCAGAGACGCAGGTATGAACACTGAAGCTTTCTTT
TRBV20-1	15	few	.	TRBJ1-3	CSARDVQGIGNTIYF	TGCAGTGCTAGGGACGTACAGGGTATTGGAAACACCATATATTTT
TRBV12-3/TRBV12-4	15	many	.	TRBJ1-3	CASSNRGLGGNTIYF	TGTGCCAGCAGTAACAGAGGTCTGGGAGGAAACACCATATATTTT
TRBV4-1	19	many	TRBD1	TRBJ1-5	CASSQEVTGGVRSNQPQHF	TGCGCCAGCAGCCAAGAGGTCACAGGGGGCGTTCGGAGCAATCAGCCCCAGCATTTT
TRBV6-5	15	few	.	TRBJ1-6	CASSYATGANSPLHF	TGTGCCAGCAGTTACGCGACAGGAGCAAATTCACCCCTCCACTTT
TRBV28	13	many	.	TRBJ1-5	CASRVYSNQPQHF	TGTGCCAGCAGAGTATATAGCAATCAGCCCCAGCATTTT
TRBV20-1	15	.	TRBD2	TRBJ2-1	CSARAGTTSYNEQFF	TGCAGTGCTAGAGCCGGGACTACCTCCTACAATGAGCAGTTCTTC
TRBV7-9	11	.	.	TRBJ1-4	CASSLEGKLFF	TGTGCCAGCAGCTTAGAGGGAAAACTGTTTTTT
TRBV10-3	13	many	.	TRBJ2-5	CAISPPGQETQYF	TGTGCCATCAGTCCCCCGGGGCAAGAGACCCAGTACTTC
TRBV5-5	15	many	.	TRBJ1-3	CASSFGQHSGNTIYF	TGTGCCAGCAGCTTCGGACAGCACTCTGGAAACACCATATATTTT
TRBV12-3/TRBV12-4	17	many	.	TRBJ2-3	CASSSNSGTPSTDTQYF	TGTGCCAGCAGCTCCAATTCGGGGACGCCTAGCACAGATACGCAGTATTTT
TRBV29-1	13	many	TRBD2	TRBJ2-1	CSRTSGPYNEQFF	TGCAGCCGCACTAGCGGACCCTACAATGAGCAGTTCTTC
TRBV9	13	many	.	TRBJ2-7	CASSGEVPYEQYF	TGTGCCAGCAGCGGCGAAGTTCCCTACGAGCAGTACTTC
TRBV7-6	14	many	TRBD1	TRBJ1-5	CASSNGQGGQPQHF	TGTGCCAGCAGCAACGGACAGGGGGGACAGCCCCAGCATTTT
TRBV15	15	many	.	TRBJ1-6	CATSRDVGANSPLHF	TGTGCCACCAGCAGAGACGTTGGGGCGAATTCACCCCTCCACTTT
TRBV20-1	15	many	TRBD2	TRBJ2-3	CSNTARAGGGDTQYF	TGCAGTAATACCGCACGAGCGGGAGGAGGCGATACGCAGTATTTT
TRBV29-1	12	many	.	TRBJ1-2	CSVELNVSGYTF	TGCAGCGTTGAATTGAACGTTTCTGGCTACACCTTC
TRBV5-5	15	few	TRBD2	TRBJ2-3	CASSSGLASIDTQYF	TGTGCCAGCAGCTCAGGACTAGCGAGTATCGATACGCAGTATTTT
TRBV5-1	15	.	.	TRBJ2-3	CASSSGQGNPDTQYF	TGCGCCAGCAGTAGTGGTCAGGGTAATCCAGATACGCAGTATTTT
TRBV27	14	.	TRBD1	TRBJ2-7	CASSSRQGAYEQYF	TGTGCCAGCAGTTCTCGACAGGGCGCCTACGAGCAGTACTTC
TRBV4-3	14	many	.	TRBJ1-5	CASSQVGGGEPQHF	TGCGCCAGCAGCCAAGTGGGAGGCGGCGAGCCCCAGCATTTT
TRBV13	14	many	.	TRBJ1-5	CASSLRGMRQPQHF	TGTGCCAGCAGCTTACGGGGTATGAGGCAGCCCCAGCATTTT
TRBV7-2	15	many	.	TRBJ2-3	CASSLGGSYTDTQYF	TGTGCCAGCAGCTTAGGGGGGTCTTACACAGATACGCAGTATTTT
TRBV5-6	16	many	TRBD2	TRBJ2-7	CASSWGPGLAGDEQYF	TGTGCCAGCAGCTGGGGACCGGGACTAGCGGGAGACGAGCAGTACTTC
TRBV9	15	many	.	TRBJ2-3	CASSVLSGEADTQYF	TGTGCCAGCAGCGTATTGTCGGGAGAGGCAGATACGCAGTATTTT
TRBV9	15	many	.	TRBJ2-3	CASSVGGASTDTQYF	TGTGCCAGCAGCGTAGGGGGGGCTAGCACAGATACGCAGTATTTT
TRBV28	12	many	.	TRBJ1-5	CASSPPRGPQHF	TGTGCCAGCAGTCCACCGCGGGGGCCCCAGCATTTT
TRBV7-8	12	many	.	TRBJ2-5	CASSLAPETQYF	TGTGCCAGCAGCTTAGCGCCGGAGACCCAGTACTTC
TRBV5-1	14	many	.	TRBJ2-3	CASSLYSGGDTQYF	TGCGCCAGCAGCTTGTACAGCGGAGGGGATACGCAGTATTTT
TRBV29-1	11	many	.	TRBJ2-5	CSVVQGKTQYF	TGCAGCGTTGTGCAGGGGAAGACCCAGTACTTC
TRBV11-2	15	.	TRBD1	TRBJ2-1	CASSFLRQGPLRRFF	TGTGCCAGCAGCTTTCTCAGACAGGGGCCTCTAAGACGGTTCTTC
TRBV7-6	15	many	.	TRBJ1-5	CASSPFLGGNQPQHF	TGTGCCAGCAGCCCGTTTTTAGGGGGCAATCAGCCCCAGCATTTT
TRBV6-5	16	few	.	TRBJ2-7	CASSYSVRSMGYEQYF	TGTGCCAGCAGTTACTCGGTCCGGTCGATGGGATACGAGCAGTACTTC
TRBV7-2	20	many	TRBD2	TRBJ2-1	CASSGRLAGGPSPTLNEQFF	TGTGCCAGCAGCGGCAGACTAGCGGGAGGGCCCTCTCCAACTTTGAATGAGCAGTTCTTC
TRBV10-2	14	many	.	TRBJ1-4	CASSVGSPTGKLFF	TGCGCCAGCAGTGTCGGGTCTCCGACCGGAAAACTGTTTTTT
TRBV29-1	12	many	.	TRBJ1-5	CSVGQGNQPQHF	TGCAGCGTTGGGCAGGGTAATCAGCCCCAGCATTTT
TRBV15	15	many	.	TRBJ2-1	CATSRDREGGNEQFF	TGTGCCACCAGCAGAGACAGGGAAGGAGGCAATGAGCAGTTCTTC
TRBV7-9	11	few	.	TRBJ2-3	CASEREDTQYF	TGTGCCAGCGAGCGAGAGGATACGCAGTATTTT
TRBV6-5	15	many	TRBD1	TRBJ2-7	CASSYSQGPSYEQYF	TGTGCCAGCAGTTACTCACAGGGGCCCTCCTACGAGCAGTACTTC
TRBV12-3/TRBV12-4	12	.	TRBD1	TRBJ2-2	CASSQGAEELFF	TGTGCCAGCAGCCAGGGGGCCGAGGAGCTGTTTTTT
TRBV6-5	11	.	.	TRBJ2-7	CASRDVYEQYF	TGTGCCAGCAGGGACGTCTACGAGCAGTACTTC
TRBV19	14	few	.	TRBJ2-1	CASSTGSDYDEQFF	TGTGCCAGTAGTACAGGGTCCGATTATGATGAGCAGTTCTTC
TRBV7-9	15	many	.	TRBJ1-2	CASSPISEGHYGYTF	TGTGCCAGCAGCCCCATCTCAGAAGGTCATTATGGCTACACCTTC
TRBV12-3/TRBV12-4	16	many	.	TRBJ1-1	CASSLYGGRMNTEAFF	TGTGCCAGCAGTTTATACGGGGGCCGTATGAACACTGAAGCTTTCTTT